The entry below describes one T cell receptor beta chain. Under the authors' procedure: Reference gene primer amplification yielded estimated nucleated cell counts. TCRdb's copy holds only in-frame clones and misses some; the assay was immunoSEQ multiplex PCR. Clone size and the V and J calls come from that table; the DNA yielded D and trimming. The sample records hundreds of thousands of clones, just under 90% being singletons. This entry comes from a study of blood T cell repertoires in COVID-19. The wider study: From T cells, B-cell-depleted T cells, or PBMCs came the material, which was cDNA or gDNA.

Looked up from germline, CDR1 is SGHTA and CDR2 is FQGTGA. With 5 bases removed from V and 5 bases from J, the gap between germline ends came to 15 bases. CDR3 size: 14 residues. Residents of approximately 25 US areas, aged about 18 to 95 years, made up the participants. Grouping used clinical history reported by participants in a survey and questionnaire. The sample was PBMCs or T cells enriched from blood (not recorded which). This clonotype originated in a young woman who had recovered from COVID-19. The rearrangement uses TRBV7-3 and TRBJ1-2; no clear D gene. DNA of the CDR3: TGTGCCAGCAGCGGACCTACTGAGGGATATGGCTACACCTTC. Protein: CASSGPTEGYGYTF.